This T cell receptor beta chain was identified during a study of CD8 T cells in Susac syndrome. The RNA input was 0.5 to 1 ug, and it was reverse transcribed with random hexamers. TCRdb reanalysed the immunoSEQ multiplex PCR reads using MiXCR and keeps one entry per CDR3 protein. The sample lists 95,000 to 150,000 distinct CDR3 sequences; about 94% were seen once. In germline, CDR1 is SGHAT, CDR2 FQNNGV. The CDR3 extends over 14 amino acids. Trimming removed 5 bases from V and 2 bases from J, with 11 bases in between. Sequences were obtained from CD8+ T cells from PBMCs. This clonotype originated in a human donor with Susac syndrome. The rearrangement links TRBV11-2 to TRBJ2-3; D not certain. As DNA, the CDR3 is TGTGCCAGCAGCCCGTGGACCGCCACAGATACGCAGTATTTT. Its protein product is CASSPWTATDTQYF. Supplemented by reference TRBV11-2 and TRBJ2-3, the full variable domain reads EAGVAQSPRYKIIEKRQSVAFWCNPISGHATLYWYQQILGQGPKLLIQFQNNGVVDDSQLPKDRFSAERLKGVDSTLKIQPAKLEDSAVYLCASSPWTATDTQYFGPGTRLTVL.